Sequencing of this TCR beta chain was carried out in a study of blood T cell repertoires in COVID-19. About the study: Samples taken during acute and convalescent COVID-19 were collected in the United States, Italy and Spain. T cells, B-cell-depleted T cells, or PBMCs supplied cDNA or gDNA.

Germline values: CDR1 MNHEY, CDR2 SVGAGI. V shed 6 bases, J shed 5 bases, and the junction held 8 bases outside the gene matches. This CDR3 region has 15 residues. Original processing methods: It was from reference gene primer amplification that nucleated cell counts were estimated. The table came from immunoSEQ multiplex PCR; TCRdb's copy has only in-frame clones and leaves some out. V, J and clone size are those of that table, while D and trimming were read from the DNA. The table has around 140,000 clones, roughly 90% seen once. Sequenced input: peripheral blood. The clonotype originates from a man in his 70s with active COVID-19. The chain links TRBV6-5 to TRBJ2-1, with 9 bases identical to TRBD2. CDR3 nucleotides: TGTGCCAGCAGGGGGCCCCTAGCGGGAAACAATGAGCAGTTCTTC. The encoded protein is CASRGPLAGNNEQFF.